These T cell receptor beta chains were read from a single sample in a study of T cells in Graves' hyperthyroidism and ophthalmopathy. MiXCR, run by TCRdb on the multiplex PCR reads, gives a single entry per CDR3 protein. Among approximately 600,000 distinct CDR3 sequences, about a fifth were seen once, and the ten largest hold around a third. Material: blood. All receptors derive from a man aged 30-40 years with Graves' ophthalmopathy. Each CDR3 is given with its conserved first and last residue. A D gene is named only where the DNA matches it firmly. Clone size is not always given. Where it is, it says once, few, many or a class for expanded clones.

V gene	D gene	J gene	CDR3 length	clone size	CDR3 protein	CDR3 DNA
TRBV28	-	TRBJ1-1	15	many	CASSLSGGMATEAFF	TGTGCCAGCAGTTTATCTGGGGGTATGGCCACTGAAGCTTTCTTT
TRBV28	TRBD1	TRBJ1-2	16	-	CASSLLGGQGVGGYTF	TGTGCCAGCAGTTTATTAGGAGGACAGGGAGTAGGTGGCTACACCTTC
TRBV20-1	TRBD2	TRBJ2-1	15	few	CSATSGTSTPAGQFF	TGCAGTGCAACCTCCGGGACTAGCACACCGGCGGGGCAGTTCTTC
TRBV24-1	-	TRBJ2-1	15	-	CATSDLTWGNNEQFF	TGTGCCACCAGTGATCTAACCTGGGGGAATAATGAGCAGTTCTTC
TRBV11-2	TRBD2	TRBJ2-3	16	many	CASSLGLAGYTDTQYF	TGTGCCAGCAGCTTGGGACTAGCGGGATACACAGATACGCAGTATTTT
TRBV7-8	TRBD1	TRBJ1-1	17	many	CASSSPRQGTMNTEAFF	TGTGCCAGCAGCTCCCCCCGACAGGGGACTATGAACACTGAAGCTTTCTTT
TRBV28	-	TRBJ1-1	13	many	CASSLRGGTEAFF	TGTGCCAGCAGTTTAAGAGGGGGCACTGAAGCTTTCTTT
TRBV12-3/TRBV12-4	TRBD2	TRBJ2-7	16	few	CASSPRAGGSSYEQYF	TGTGCCAGCAGTCCTCGAGCGGGGGGGAGCTCCTACGAGCAGTACTTC
TRBV11-2	TRBD2	TRBJ2-7	17	many	CASSLGGLVLSSYEQYF	TGTGCCAGCAGCTTAGGGGGACTAGTCCTAAGCTCCTACGAGCAGTACTTC
TRBV5-5	-	TRBJ2-7	14	many	CASSNRSLVYEQYF	TGTGCCAGCAGCAACCGGTCGCTTGTCTACGAGCAGTACTTC
TRBV20-1	TRBD1	TRBJ1-2	12	many	CSARKTGYGYTF	TGCAGTGCTCGTAAGACAGGGTATGGCTACACCTTC
TRBV10-3	TRBD2	TRBJ2-1	14	-	CAIRKTSDLNEQFF	TGTGCCATCAGGAAGACTAGCGATCTCAATGAGCAGTTCTTC
TRBV19	TRBD1	TRBJ1-1	16	-	CASSTRDRGLNTEAFF	TGTGCCAGTAGTACCCGGGACAGGGGATTGAACACTGAAGCTTTCTTT
TRBV7-9	TRBD2	TRBJ2-5	16	-	CASSSQKAGVGETQYF	TGTGCCAGCAGCTCACAAAAAGCGGGAGTGGGCGAGACCCAGTACTTC
TRBV5-5	-	TRBJ1-1	15	few	CASSPARAITSEAFF	TGTGCCAGCAGCCCGGCGCGGGCCATAACGAGTGAAGCTTTCTTT
TRBV15	-	TRBJ1-5	15	-	CATSLGQSSNQPQHF	TGTGCCACCAGCCTTGGACAGTCGAGCAATCAGCCCCAGCATTTT
TRBV10-3	TRBD2	TRBJ2-7	16	-	CAISESLAEAGYEQYF	TGTGCCATCAGTGAGTCACTAGCGGAGGCTGGGTACGAGCAGTACTTC
TRBV28	-	TRBJ2-7	13	-	CASNPAALYEQYF	TGTGCCAGCAACCCCGCGGCCCTCTACGAGCAGTACTTC
TRBV20-1	-	TRBJ2-1	11	-	CSARDGGLRFF	TGCAGTGCTAGAGACGGGGGATTACGGTTCTTC
TRBV6-2/TRBV6-3	TRBD2	TRBJ2-2	16	-	CASKGLAGAWTGELFF	TGTGCCAGCAAAGGACTAGCGGGAGCTTGGACCGGGGAGCTGTTTTTT
TRBV20-1	-	TRBJ2-7	13	-	CSVIGTGTYEQYF	TGCAGTGTTATCGGGACCGGAACCTACGAGCAGTACTTC
TRBV20-1	TRBD1	TRBJ1-4	15	-	CSARRTGATNEKLFF	TGCAGTGCTAGGCGGACAGGTGCAACTAATGAAAAACTGTTTTTT
TRBV29-1	-	TRBJ1-2	13	few	CSVEHRVGDGYTF	TGCAGCGTTGAACACAGGGTTGGCGATGGCTACACCTTC
TRBV20-1	-	TRBJ2-4	14	-	CSASVAGAKNIQYF	TGCAGTGCTAGTGTCGCAGGCGCCAAAAACATTCAGTACTTC
TRBV2	-	TRBJ2-7	13	few	CASRRRVPPEQYF	TGTGCCAGCAGACGCCGGGTCCCCCCCGAGCAGTACTTC
TRBV2	-	TRBJ2-6	14	-	CATAAAEGANVLTF	TGTGCCACCGCTGCGGCGGAAGGGGCCAACGTCCTGACTTTC
TRBV28	-	TRBJ2-2	15	once	CASSMLGRERGELFF	TGTGCCAGCAGTATGCTCGGACGGGAAAGAGGGGAGCTGTTTTTT
TRBV7-9	-	TRBJ2-1	17	-	CASSLKGGGAGDNEQFF	TGTGCCAGCAGCTTAAAGGGGGGGGGCGCCGGAGACAATGAGCAGTTCTTC
TRBV3-1	TRBD2	TRBJ2-1	17	-	CASSQDVLAGVNNEQFF	TGTGCCAGCAGCCAAGATGTGCTAGCGGGAGTTAACAATGAGCAGTTCTTC
TRBV10-3	TRBD2	TRBJ2-1	14	-	CAISGTSGVNEQFF	TGTGCCATCAGTGGGACTAGCGGCGTCAATGAGCAGTTCTTC
TRBV7-9	-	TRBJ2-7	14	many	CASSLGGSGNEQYF	TGTGCCAGCAGCTTAGGAGGAAGCGGCAACGAGCAGTACTTC
TRBV4-2	-	TRBJ1-5	16	few	CASSQDLAGSFQPQHF	TGTGCCAGCAGCCAAGATTTGGCAGGGTCTTTTCAGCCCCAGCATTTT
TRBV28	TRBD2	TRBJ2-5	13	-	CASRLGGSETQYF	TGTGCCAGCAGGTTGGGGGGGAGTGAGACCCAGTACTTC
TRBV28	TRBD2	TRBJ2-1	15	many	CASSLASGSYNEQFF	TGTGCCAGCAGTTTAGCTAGCGGGTCTTACAATGAGCAGTTCTTC
TRBV5-4	TRBD2	TRBJ2-1	16	-	CASSLVSGVKYNEQFF	TGTGCCAGCAGCTTGGTTAGCGGGGTAAAGTACAATGAGCAGTTCTTC
TRBV5-1	-	TRBJ2-7	15	-	CASSTDPMYYYEQYF	TGCGCCAGCAGTACCGACCCAATGTATTACTACGAGCAGTACTTC
TRBV6-2/TRBV6-3	TRBD1	TRBJ1-2	13	few	CASSYGTADGYTF	TGTGCCAGCAGTTACGGGACAGCGGATGGCTACACCTTC